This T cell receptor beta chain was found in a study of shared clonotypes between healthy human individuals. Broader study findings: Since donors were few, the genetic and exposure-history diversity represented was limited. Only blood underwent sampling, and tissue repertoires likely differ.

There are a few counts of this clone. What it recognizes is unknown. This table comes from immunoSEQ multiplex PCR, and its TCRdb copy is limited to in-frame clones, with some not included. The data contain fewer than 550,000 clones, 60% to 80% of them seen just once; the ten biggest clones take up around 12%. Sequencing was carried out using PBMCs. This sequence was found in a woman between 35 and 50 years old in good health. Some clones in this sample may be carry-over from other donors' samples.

CDR3 in amino acids: CASSASGGIVGQFF. The CDR3 DNA reads TGTGCCAGCAGTGCGTCAGGTGGAATAGTCGGGCAGTTCTTC. The rearrangement uses TRBV25-1 and TRBJ2-1; no reliable D call. Germline V gene data show CDR1 as MGHDK and CDR2 as SYGVNS. The CDR3 loop spans 14 amino acids. V shed 4 bases and J shed 12 bases, with 19 bases lying between them.